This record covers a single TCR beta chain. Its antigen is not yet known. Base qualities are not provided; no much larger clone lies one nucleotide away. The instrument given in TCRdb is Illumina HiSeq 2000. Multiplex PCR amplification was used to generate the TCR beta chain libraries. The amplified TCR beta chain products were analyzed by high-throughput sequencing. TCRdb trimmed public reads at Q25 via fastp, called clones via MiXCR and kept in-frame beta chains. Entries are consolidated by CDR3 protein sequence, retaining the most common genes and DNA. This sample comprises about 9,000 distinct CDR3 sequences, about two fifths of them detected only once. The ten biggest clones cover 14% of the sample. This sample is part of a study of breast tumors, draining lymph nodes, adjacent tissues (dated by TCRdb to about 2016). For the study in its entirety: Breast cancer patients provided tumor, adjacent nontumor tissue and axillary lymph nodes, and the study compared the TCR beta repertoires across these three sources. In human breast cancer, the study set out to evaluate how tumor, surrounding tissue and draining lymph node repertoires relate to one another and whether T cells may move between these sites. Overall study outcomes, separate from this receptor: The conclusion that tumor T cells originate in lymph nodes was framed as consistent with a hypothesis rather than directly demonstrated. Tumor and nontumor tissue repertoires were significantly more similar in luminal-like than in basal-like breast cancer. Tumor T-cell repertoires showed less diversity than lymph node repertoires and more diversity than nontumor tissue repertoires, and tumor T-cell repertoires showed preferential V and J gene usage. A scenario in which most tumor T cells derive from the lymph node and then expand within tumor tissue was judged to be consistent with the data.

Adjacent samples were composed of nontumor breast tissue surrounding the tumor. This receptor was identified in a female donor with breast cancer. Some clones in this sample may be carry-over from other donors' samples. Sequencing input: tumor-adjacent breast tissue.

The DNA sequence is TGCGCCAGCAGGGAGCACATGGATCAGCCCCAGCATTTT. This yields the protein CASREHMDQPQHF. The chain was built from TRBV10-2 and TRBJ1-5; confidence is insufficient to name the D gene. According to the germline V gene, CDR1 reads WSHSY and CDR2 reads SAAADI. The germline ends are 11 bases apart after V is trimmed by 6 bases and J by 5 bases. The CDR3 measures 13 amino acids from cysteine to phenylalanine. Only the CDR3 portion is preserved as DNA: 39 bases, with reading frame beginning at the first base.